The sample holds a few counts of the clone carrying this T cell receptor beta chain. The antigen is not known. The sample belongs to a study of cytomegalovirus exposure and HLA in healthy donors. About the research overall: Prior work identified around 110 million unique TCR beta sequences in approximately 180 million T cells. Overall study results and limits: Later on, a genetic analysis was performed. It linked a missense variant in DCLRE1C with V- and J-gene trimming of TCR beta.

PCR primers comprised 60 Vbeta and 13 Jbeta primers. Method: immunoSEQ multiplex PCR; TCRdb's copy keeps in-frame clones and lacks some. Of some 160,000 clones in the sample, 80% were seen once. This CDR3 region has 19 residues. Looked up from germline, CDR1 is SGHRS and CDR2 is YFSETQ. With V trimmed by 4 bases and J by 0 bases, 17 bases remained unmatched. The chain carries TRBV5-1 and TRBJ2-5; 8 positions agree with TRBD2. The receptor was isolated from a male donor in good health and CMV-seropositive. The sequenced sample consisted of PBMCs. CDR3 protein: CASSRGGRAGGPDQETQYF. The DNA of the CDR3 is TGCGCCAGCAGCCGCGGGGGGAGGGCGGGAGGACCTGACCAAGAGACCCAGTACTTC.